The 28 T cell receptor beta chains in this list originate from one sample, sequenced in a study of cytomegalovirus exposure and HLA in healthy donors. The primer mix had 60 Vbeta and 13 Jbeta primers. The table came from immunoSEQ multiplex PCR; TCRdb's copy has only in-frame clones and leaves some out. The table includes 200,000 to 300,000 clones, about 83% detected once. Specimen: PBMCs. The receptors were gathered from a woman in her thirties or forties in good health and CMV-seropositive.

J is TRBJ1-2 and V is TRBV28; 7 bases align to TRBD1. J was trimmed by 6 bases and V by 4 bases; bases with no gene match: 5. This CDR3 region has 13 residues. CDR1 is MDHEN, CDR2 SYDVKM, per germline. CDR3 in DNA: TGTGCCAGCAGTTCCGACAGGGCTCATGGCTACACCTTC. This codes for CASSSDRAHGYTF.

The V call is TRBV29-1, the J call TRBJ2-3; 7 bases map to TRBD1. V lost 6 bases and J lost 2; bases outside the gene matches: 11. The CDR3 is 15 residues long. Germline CDR1 and CDR2: SQVTM and ANQGSEA. CDR3 loop: CSVLLGQRLTDTQYF. CDR3 sequence (DNA): TGCAGCGTGCTCCTGGGACAGCGGCTCACAGATACGCAGTATTTT.

The V call is TRBV6-5, the J call TRBJ2-3; TRBD2 aligns across 9 bases. V trimming: 2 bases; J trimming: 8 bases; junction bases outside the gene matches: 11. The CDR3 loop spans 16 amino acids. The V gene's germline CDR1 is MNHEY and CDR2 SVGAGI. CDR3 protein: CASSYDQAGGSGTQYF. CDR3 DNA: TGTGCCAGCAGTTACGACCAAGCGGGAGGTTCGGGTACGCAGTATTTT.

The chain joins TRBV11-3 to TRBJ2-7; 9 bases match TRBD1. Trimming took 4 bases from V and 4 from J; bases not matched to a gene: 8. This CDR3 is built from 15 residues. Germline assignment: CDR1 SGHNT and CDR2 YENEEA. The CDR3 coding sequence is TGTGCCAGCAGCTCTCCACGGACAGGGGAATACGAGCAGTACTTC. This gives the protein CASSSPRTGEYEQYF.

This chain joins TRBV7-2 and TRBJ2-3; 8 nucleotides agree with TRBD2. CDR1 SGHTA and CDR2 FQGNSA come from the germline V gene. The CDR3 spans 17 residues. Unmatched junction bases numbered 11, after V lost 5 bases and J lost 1 base. CDR3 nucleotides: TGTGCCAGCAGCCCTGGAGCGGGGCGGGAGGGCACAGATACGCAGTATTTT. This translates into CASSPGAGREGTDTQYF.

The V gene is TRBV7-6, the J gene TRBJ2-7; 14 nucleotides align to TRBD2. J lost 3 bases, V lost 6 bases, and 1 base had no gene match. Per the germline V gene, CDR1 is SGHVS and CDR2 is FNYEAQ. This CDR3 is 14 amino acids long. The DNA of the CDR3 is TGTGCCAGCAGTGGGACTAGCGGGGGCTACGAGCAGTACTTC. Amino acids: CASSGTSGGYEQYF.

CDR3 sequence reads: CASSPFSKTGAEQYF. CDR3 nucleotide sequence: TGTGCCAGCTCACCCTTTTCAAAAACAGGGGCCGAGCAGTACTTC. The V and J genes are TRBV18 and TRBJ2-7; 7 bases agree with TRBD1. This CDR3 comprises 15 residues. CDR1 and CDR2 from the germline V gene are KGHSH and LQKENI. The trim removed 3 bases at V and 6 bases at J, leaving 11 bases unmatched.

This rearrangement joins TRBV30 to TRBJ2-2; 10 nucleotides agree with TRBD2. The trim removed 3 bases at V and 6 bases at J, leaving 13 bases unmatched. The germline V gene has CDR1 GTSNPN and CDR2 SVGIG (reference sequence). The CDR3 sequence is 17 residues long. The CDR3 spells CAWSAGAVAGGPGELFF. In nucleotides, the CDR3 is TGTGCCTGGAGCGCAGGAGCGGTAGCGGGAGGCCCCGGGGAGCTGTTTTTT.

V gene TRBV27 combines with J gene TRBJ1-2; D is unresolved. The V gene lost 2 bases and the J gene lost 8 bases, with 12 bases spanning the gap. The CDR3 runs to 13 residues. In germline, CDR1 is MNHEY, CDR2 SMNVEV (reference sequence). DNA for the CDR3: TGTGCCAGCAGTTTAATGGCCCGAGGGGGCTACACCTTC. It encodes CASSLMARGGYTF.

The chain has TRBV10-3 and TRBJ1-2; 8 positions match TRBD1. CDR1 and CDR2 from the germline V gene are ENHRY and SYGVKD. The CDR3 consists of 13 residues. V lost 6 bases and J lost 8; bases outside the gene matches: 8. CDR3 sequence reads: CAISRTGFAGYTF. CDR3 coding DNA: TGTGCCATCAGCCGGACAGGGTTCGCGGGCTACACCTTC.

The rearrangement joins TRBV6-5 to TRBJ2-1, with TRBD1 identical over 9 bases. V shed 2 bases, J shed 9 bases, and the junction held 5 bases outside the gene matches. CDR1 and CDR2 from the germline V gene are MNHEY and SVGAGI. The CDR3 spans 14 residues. This CDR3 is CASSYGQGRGEQFF. DNA for the CDR3: TGTGCCAGCAGTTACGGACAGGGGAGGGGTGAGCAGTTCTTC.

Only a few counts were recorded for this clone. This sequence joins TRBV4-3 and TRBJ1-5; D uncertain. This CDR3 is 13 amino acids long. V lost 0 bases and J 5 bases, leaving 5 bases between the germline ends. In germline, CDR1 is LGHNA, CDR2 YSLEER. The CDR3 protein is CASSQDSDQPQHF. The DNA of the CDR3 is TGCGCCAGCAGCCAAGATTCGGATCAGCCCCAGCATTTT.

The CDR3 here is CASSLYPSGSEPDTQYF. In nucleotides, the CDR3 is TGCGCCAGCAGCTTGTACCCTAGCGGGAGCGAACCAGATACGCAGTATTTT. The V gene is TRBV5-1, the J gene TRBJ2-3, with 10 nucleotides matching TRBD2. The CDR3 is made up of 17 amino acids. Unmatched junction bases numbered 9, after V lost 1 base and J lost 4 bases. CDR1 is SGHRS and CDR2 is YFSETQ in the germline V gene.

A few counts support this clone. The V call is TRBV7-2, the J call TRBJ2-7; D unresolved. V was pared by 5 bases and J by 0 bases, with 5 bases between. CDR3 size: 12 residues. Germline V CDR1 and CDR2: SGHTA, FQGNSA. The CDR3 DNA is TGTGCCAGCAGCCTGAGCTCCTACGAGCAGTACTTC. Its protein product is CASSLSSYEQYF.

The chain recombines TRBV27 with TRBJ2-3; maybe TRBD1 (6 bases). V was pared by 4 bases and J by 0 bases, with 14 bases between. This CDR3 is built from 16 residues. The germline CDR1 and CDR2 sequences are MNHEY and SMNVEV (reference sequence). DNA of the CDR3: TGTGCCAGCAGTTCCCCCCTAAGGGGGAGCACAGATACGCAGTATTTT. Protein: CASSSPLRGSTDTQYF.

The CDR3: CASRSGDWMGEQYF. The CDR3 DNA reads TGTGCCAGCCGTAGCGGGGATTGGATGGGCGAGCAGTACTTC. V and J are TRBV6-5 and TRBJ2-7; TRBD2 matches 8 bases. Unmatched junction bases numbered 12, after V lost 8 bases and J lost 6 bases. CDR1 is MNHEY, CDR2 SVGAGI, per germline. The CDR3 contains 14 residues.

This clone was detected a few times. The rearrangement uses TRBV27 and TRBJ1-2; 8 bases map to TRBD1. Germline V gene data show CDR1 as MNHEY and CDR2 as SMNVEV (reference sequence). The CDR3 runs 13 residues. V gave up 6 bases and J gave up 3 bases; unmatched junction bases: 3. CDR3 nucleotides: TGTGCCAGCAGGGACAGGGTCGACTATGGCTACACCTTC. Protein product: CASRDRVDYGYTF.

V is TRBV27 and J is TRBJ2-4; no clear D gene. V lost 5 bases and J 3 bases, leaving 14 bases between the germline ends. This CDR3 contains 15 residues. CDR1 is MNHEY and CDR2 is SMNVEV in the germline V gene (reference sequence). Here the CDR3 DNA reads TGTGCCAGCAGTGAAACTTTTTTAGTCAAAAACATTCAGTACTTC. Translating gives CASSETFLVKNIQYF.

This clone was seen only once. The rearrangement joins TRBV19 to TRBJ2-5; 8 bases align to TRBD2. V shed 4 bases and J 4 bases; nucleotides not matched to a gene: 11. This CDR3 region has 16 residues. Germline assignment: CDR1 LNHDA and CDR2 SQIVND (reference sequence). DNA for the CDR3: TGTGCCAGTAGTAATTTAAGCGGGAGAGGGCCAGAGACCCAGTACTTC. Its translation: CASSNLSGRGPETQYF.

The CDR3 nucleotides are TGTGCCAGCAGCTCGGAGCGGGGACTAAGCTCCTACGAGCAGTACTTC. As protein: CASSSERGLSSYEQYF. V gene TRBV7-8 combines with J gene TRBJ2-7, with TRBD2 matching over 7 bases. This CDR3 is 16 amino acids long. Looked up from germline, CDR1 is SGHVS and CDR2 is FQNEAQ. J was trimmed by 0 bases and V by 4 bases; bases with no gene match: 9.

V usage is TRBV7-8 and J usage is TRBJ1-6; D remains unclear. The V end was cut by 3 bases, the J end by 7 bases, with 10 bases between. The germline V gene encodes CDR1 SGHVS and CDR2 FQNEAQ. The CDR3 totals 14 residues. CDR3 sequence (DNA): TGTGCCAGCAGCTTGCGAGGAGAAAATTCACCCCTCCACTTT. This sequence encodes CASSLRGENSPLHF.

V usage is TRBV30 and J usage is TRBJ1-4; D gene unclear. Germline values: CDR1 GTSNPN, CDR2 SVGIG (reference sequence). Trimming pared 1 base from V and 7 bases from J, leaving 7 bases between. The CDR3 contains 12 residues. In DNA, the CDR3 is TGTGCCTGGAGTGGGCAAATTGAAAAACTGTTTTTT. This sequence encodes CAWSGQIEKLFF.

With regard to this clone: Other DNA sequences within the sample encode an identical CDR3. CDR3 nucleotides: TGTGCCAGCAGCTCCACCTACGAGCAGTACTTC. This codes for CASSSTYEQYF. This rearrangement joins TRBV7-2 to TRBJ2-7; no clear D gene. The V end was cut by 4 bases, the J end by 2 bases, with 3 bases between. CDR3 length: 11 amino acids. The germline gives CDR1 SGHTA, CDR2 FQGNSA.

This sequence joins TRBV5-8 and TRBJ2-4; D perhaps matches TRBD2 (5 bases). The CDR3 extends over 15 amino acids. In germline, CDR1 is SGHTS, CDR2 YDEGEE. Trimming took off 0 bases at V and 4 bases at J, with 11 bases between the two ends. The CDR3 loop reads CASSLVGGLKNIQYF. CDR3 in DNA: TGTGCCAGCAGCTTGGTTGGAGGCCTGAAAAACATTCAGTACTTC.

This chain joins TRBV30 and TRBJ1-4; D not certain. CDR3 length: 14 amino acids. Between the trimmed V and J ends, which lost 1 base and 2 bases, there was a span of 8 bases. Germline values: CDR1 GTSNPN, CDR2 SVGIG (reference sequence). CDR3 nucleotides: TGTGCCTGGAGTGCCAGTGTGACTAATGAAAAACTGTTTTTT. This gives the protein CAWSASVTNEKLFF.

The chain employs TRBV28 and TRBJ1-2, with 11 bases aligning to TRBD1. The CDR3 runs to 15 residues. The V gene's germline CDR1 is MDHEN and CDR2 SYDVKM. With 10 bases clipped from V and 4 bases from J, the junction kept 11 bases outside the gene matches. The CDR3 coding sequence is TGTGCCACCTTAAGTTTTGGACAGGGGGCCTATGGCTACACCTTC. This sequence encodes CATLSFGQGAYGYTF.

The chain links TRBV6-1 to TRBJ2-5, with D tentatively TRBD1 (9 bases). The assigned J gene may be wrong: the sequence end matches TRBJ2-7 better. Germline V lookup: CDR1 MNHNS, CDR2 SASEGT. This CDR3 region has 16 residues. The DNA of the CDR3 is TGTGCCAGCAGTGAACGGGGGGGGACAGGGAGTTACGAGCAGTACTTC. Translation: CASSERGGTGSYEQYF.

CDR3 loop: CASSVEVTGTNYGYTF. DNA for the CDR3: TGTGCCAGCAGCGTAGAAGTGACAGGTACTAACTATGGCTACACCTTC. The chain uses TRBV9 and TRBJ1-2, with D perhaps matching TRBD1 (6 bases). The germline V gene encodes CDR1 SGDLS and CDR2 YYNGEE. CDR3 length: 16 residues. V was shortened by 0 bases and J by 0 bases, with 12 bases between the two germline ends.